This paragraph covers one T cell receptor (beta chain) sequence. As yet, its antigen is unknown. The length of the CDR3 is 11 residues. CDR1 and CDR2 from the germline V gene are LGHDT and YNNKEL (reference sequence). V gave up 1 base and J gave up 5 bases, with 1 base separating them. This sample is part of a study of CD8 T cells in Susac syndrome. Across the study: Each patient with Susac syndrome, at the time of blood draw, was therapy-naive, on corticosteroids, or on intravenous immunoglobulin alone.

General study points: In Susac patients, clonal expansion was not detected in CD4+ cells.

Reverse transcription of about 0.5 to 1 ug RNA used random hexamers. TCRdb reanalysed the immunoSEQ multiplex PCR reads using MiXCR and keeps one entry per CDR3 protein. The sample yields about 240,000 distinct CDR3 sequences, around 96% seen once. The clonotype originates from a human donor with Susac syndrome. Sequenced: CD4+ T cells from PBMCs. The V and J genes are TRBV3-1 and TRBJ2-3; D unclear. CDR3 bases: TGTGCCAGCAGCCAAGTAGATACGCAGTATTTT. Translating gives CASSQVDTQYF.